The sequence of this TCR beta chain was determined in a study of blood T cell repertoires in COVID-19. Overall study: PBMCs, B-cell-depleted T cells, or T cells were the source of the cDNA or gDNA that made up the material.

Authors' data handling: Amplification from reference gene primers served as the basis for estimated nucleated cell counts. TCRdb's table, derived via immunoSEQ multiplex PCR, lists solely in-frame clones and lacks some. The V and J calls and the clone size are those of that table, but D and trimming were determined from the DNA. The table has about 230,000 clones, 89% seen once. CDR1 is SGHNT, CDR2 YYREEE, per germline (reference sequence). The CDR3 is 13 amino acids. The ends were cut back, 0 bases at V and 8 bases at J, with 11 bases in the middle. The sequencing input was PBMCs or T cells enriched from blood (not recorded which). The sequence was obtained from a woman in her thirties with acute COVID-19. The rearrangement links TRBV5-4 to TRBJ1-2; the D gene is possibly TRBD1 (6 bases). CDR3 in DNA: TGTGCCAGCAGCTTGGACAGGGATGAGGGCTACACCTTC. This gives the protein CASSLDRDEGYTF.